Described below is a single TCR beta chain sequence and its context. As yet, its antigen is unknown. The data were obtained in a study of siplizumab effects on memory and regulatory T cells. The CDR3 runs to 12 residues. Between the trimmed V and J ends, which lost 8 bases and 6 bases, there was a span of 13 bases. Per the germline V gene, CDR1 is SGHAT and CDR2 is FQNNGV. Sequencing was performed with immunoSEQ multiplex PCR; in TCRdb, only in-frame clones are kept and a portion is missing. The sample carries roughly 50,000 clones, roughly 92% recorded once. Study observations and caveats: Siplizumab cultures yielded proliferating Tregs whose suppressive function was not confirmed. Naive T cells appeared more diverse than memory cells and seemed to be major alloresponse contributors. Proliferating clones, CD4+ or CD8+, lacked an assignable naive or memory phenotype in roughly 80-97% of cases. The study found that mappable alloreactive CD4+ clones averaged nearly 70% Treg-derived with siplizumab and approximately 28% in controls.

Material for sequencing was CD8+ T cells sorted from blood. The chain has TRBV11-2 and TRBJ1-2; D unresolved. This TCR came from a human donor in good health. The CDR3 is CASLPVVDGYTF. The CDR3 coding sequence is TGTGCCAGCTTGCCAGTAGTCGATGGCTACACCTTC.